This T cell receptor beta chain is drawn from a study of naive and memory T cell subsets. Study-wide findings and caveats: This RNA-based method may be sensitive to activation-related transcript changes.

A UMI-containing oligonucleotide was joined by 3' ligation to the TCR cDNA template. Whole blood, roughly 2.4 ml, came from adult healthy volunteers. Input was roughly 1 to 1000 ng of DNase-treated total RNA without cell sorting. Trimming removed 9 bases at V and 4 bases at J, with 11 bases between. This CDR3 spans 12 amino acids. Germline CDR1 MNHNS, CDR2 SASEGT. This clonotype was observed at least ten times. What it recognizes is unknown. The SP2 primer and nested alpha and beta constant region primers amplified ligated cDNA in four rounds. Blood and skin TCR RNA was reverse transcribed with alpha and beta constant primers. From the 5' RACE reads, TCRdb called clonotypes with MiXCR, one entry per CDR3 protein. The sample holds roughly 56,000 distinct CDR3 sequences; more than 7% are singletons and the top ten take 8.5% to 10%.

This clonotype originated in a male donor in good health. The chain uses TRBV6-1 and TRBJ2-3; a weak D match, TRBD1 (5 bases). As DNA, the CDR3 is TGTGCCAGTGAAGGGGTAGCAGATACGCAGTATTTT. Translating it yields CASEGVADTQYF.